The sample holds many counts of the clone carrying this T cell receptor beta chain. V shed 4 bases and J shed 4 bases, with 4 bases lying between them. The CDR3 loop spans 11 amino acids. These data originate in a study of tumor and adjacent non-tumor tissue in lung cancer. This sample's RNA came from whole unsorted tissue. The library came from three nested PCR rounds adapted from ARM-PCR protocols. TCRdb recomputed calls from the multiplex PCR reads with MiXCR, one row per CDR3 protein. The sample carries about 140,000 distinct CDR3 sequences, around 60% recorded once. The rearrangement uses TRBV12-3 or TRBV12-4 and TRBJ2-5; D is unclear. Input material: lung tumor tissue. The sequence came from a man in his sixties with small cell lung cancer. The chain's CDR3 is CASSSTETQYF. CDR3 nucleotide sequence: TGTGCCAGCAGTTCGACAGAGACCCAGTACTTC.